These 11 T cell receptor beta chains share one sample of origin, sequenced in a study of blood T cell repertoires in COVID-19. Profiling relied on immunoSEQ multiplex PCR, and the TCRdb table lists in-frame clones only, not all of them. The sample has fewer than 400,000 clones; about 83% are singletons. Sequences were obtained from peripheral blood. These receptors came from a man aged 25 to 40 with active or convalescent COVID-19.

The chain uses TRBV11-2 and TRBJ2-2, with D maybe TRBD2 (6 bases). CDR1 and CDR2 from the germline V gene are SGHAT and FQNNGV. The V and J ends lost 7 bases and 6 bases respectively, with 12 bases between them. The CDR3 is made up of 13 amino acids. CDR3 DNA: TGTGCCAGCATCCGGGACTTGGCCGGGGAGCTGTTTTTT. Translated, it gives CASIRDLAGELFF. Drawing the rest from reference TRBV11-2 and TRBJ2-2, the complete variable domain is EAGVAQSPRYKIIEKRQSVAFWCNPISGHATLYWYQQILGQGPKLLIQFQNNGVVDDSQLPKDRFSAERLKGVDSTLKIQPAKLEDSAVYLCASIRDLAGELFFGEGSRLTVL.

The gene calls are TRBV2 and TRBJ1-5, with 11 positions matching TRBD1. The CDR3 has 18 amino acids. CDR1 is SNHLY and CDR2 is FYNNEI in the germline V gene. With V trimmed by 7 bases and J by 0 bases, 11 bases remained unmatched. CDR3 sequence reads: CASTIGQGARYSNQPQHF. The CDR3 nucleotides are TGTGCCAGCACTATAGGACAGGGGGCCCGATATAGCAATCAGCCCCAGCATTTT.

The J gene is TRBJ2-5, the V gene TRBV7-3, with 7 bases that match TRBD2. The length of the CDR3 is 15 residues. Germline-derived CDR1 and CDR2 are SGHTA and FQGTGA. Germline trimming cut 2 bases from V and 0 bases from J; bases unmatched to any gene: 3. CDR3 DNA sequence: TGTGCCAGCAGCTTAGTGGGGGGGAACCAAGAGACCCAGTACTTC. This codes for CASSLVGGNQETQYF.

The chain has TRBV4-3 and TRBJ2-7; the match to TRBD1 covers 9 bases. Trimming took 1 base from V and 6 from J; bases not matched to a gene: 7. This CDR3 region has 15 residues. Germline V CDR1 and CDR2: LGHNA, YSLEER. CDR3 bases: TGCGCCAGCAGCCAAGGAGGACAGGGGAGCGGCGAGCAGTACTTC. Amino acid sequence: CASSQGGQGSGEQYF.

The V gene is TRBV7-8, the J gene TRBJ2-7; D is ambiguous. The V gene lost 5 bases and the J gene lost 6 bases, with 8 bases spanning the gap. CDR1 is SGHVS and CDR2 is FQNEAQ in the germline V gene. There are 11 residues in the CDR3. The CDR3 loop is CASSPRSEQYF. Here the CDR3 DNA reads TGTGCCAGCAGCCCGAGGAGCGAGCAGTACTTC.

The chain has TRBV18 and TRBJ1-2; D ambiguous. Germline V lookup: CDR1 KGHSH, CDR2 LQKENI. CDR3 size: 14 residues. V was clipped by 6 bases and J by 1 base, with 12 bases between them. CDR3 protein: CASSGVYNNYGYTF. CDR3 nucleotide sequence: TGTGCCAGCTCTGGAGTATATAATAACTATGGCTACACCTTC. Full variable domain (outside the CDR3, taken from reference TRBV18 and TRBJ1-2): NAGVMQNPRHLVRRRGQEARLRCSPMKGHSHVYWYRQLPEEGLKFMVYLQKENIIDESGMPKERFSAEFPKEGPSILRIQQVVRGDSAAYFCASSGVYNNYGYTFGSGTRLTVV.

The rearrangement uses TRBV7-9 and TRBJ2-1, with a possible D match to TRBD1 (5 bases). Germline V gene sequence: CDR1 SEHNR, CDR2 FQNEAQ (reference sequence). The length of the CDR3 is 12 residues. The V gene lost 7 bases and the J gene lost 6 bases, with 10 bases spanning the gap. CDR3 nucleotides: TGTGCCAGCATCCCCCAGGGCAATGAGCAGTTCTTC. The encoded protein is CASIPQGNEQFF.

In this sample, this clone turned up once. V and J are TRBV4-3 and TRBJ2-3; unclear D gene. The CDR3 covers 15 residues. Trimming left V 3 bases short and J 3 bases short, with 13 bases between. Germline loops: CDR1 LGHNA, CDR2 YSLEER. The CDR3 region is CASSHSLEWTDTQYF. CDR3 sequence (DNA): TGCGCCAGCAGCCATAGTCTAGAGTGGACAGATACGCAGTATTTT.

The chain combines TRBV11-2 with TRBJ1-1; D perhaps matches TRBD1 (6 bases). The V gene's germline CDR1 is SGHAT and CDR2 FQNNGV. V lost 5 bases and J lost 9, with 13 bases in between. The CDR3 runs to 12 residues. CDR3 region: CASSTGQSQAFF. The DNA of the CDR3 is TGTGCCAGCAGCACCGGACAGAGCCAAGCTTTCTTT.

The chain employs TRBV2 and TRBJ1-4, with D perhaps TRBD1 (5 bases). Per germline, CDR1 SNHLY and CDR2 FYNNEI. Trimming cost V 6 bases and J 4 bases, with 9 bases left between them. The CDR3 sequence is 13 residues long. The DNA of the CDR3 is TGTGCCAGCAGCGCTGACAGTAATGAAAAACTGTTTTTT. This codes for CASSADSNEKLFF.

V and J are TRBV30 and TRBJ2-5, with 12 bases lining up with TRBD2. V lost 3 bases, J lost 3 bases, and 2 bases stayed unmatched. This CDR3 contains 14 residues. Looked up from germline, CDR1 is GTSNPN and CDR2 is SVGIG (reference sequence). DNA of the CDR3: TGTGCCTGGAGGACTAGCGGGGGAAAAGAGACCCAGTACTTC. It yields the protein CAWRTSGGKETQYF.